Presented here are 24 T cell receptor beta chains from one specimen sequenced in a study of cytomegalovirus exposure and HLA in healthy donors. PCR employed 60 Vbeta and 13 Jbeta primers. Method: immunoSEQ multiplex PCR; TCRdb's copy keeps in-frame clones and lacks some. In the table there are 150,000 or so clones, approximately 75% of which are singletons. Sample: PBMCs. The receptors stem from a girl under 18 in good health and CMV-seronegative.

The rearrangement uses TRBV30 and TRBJ2-5; D might be TRBD2 (6 bases). The CDR3 length is 17 residues. Between the trimmed V and J ends, which lost 0 bases and 4 bases, there was a span of 21 bases. Germline-derived CDR1 and CDR2 are GTSNPN and SVGIG (reference sequence). The CDR3 DNA follows: TGTGCCTGGAGTGTACCCCCCGCGGAGGGGCGGGCAGAGACCCAGTACTTC. Its protein product is CAWSVPPAEGRAETQYF.

The rearrangement joins TRBV6-1 to TRBJ1-1; 9 bases match TRBD1. CDR3 length: 16 amino acids. The J segment lost 2 bases and the V segment lost 0 bases, leaving 4 bases of the junction unmatched. Germline V gene lookup returns CDR1 MNHNS and CDR2 SASEGT. The CDR3 is CASSEADRGANTEAFF. Written as DNA, the CDR3 is TGTGCCAGCAGTGAAGCAGACAGGGGGGCCAACACTGAAGCTTTCTTT.

As DNA, the CDR3 is TGTGCCAGCAGAACGACAGGGGCAGTGGGCTACACCTTC. Translating gives CASRTTGAVGYTF. The chain carries TRBV28 and TRBJ1-2; 8 nucleotides align to TRBD1. Germline CDR1 and CDR2: MDHEN and SYDVKM. This CDR3 spans 13 amino acids. With 6 bases clipped from V and 8 bases from J, the junction kept 8 bases outside the gene matches.

The CDR3 DNA is TGCAGCGTATGGGACAGGAGCTCCTACAATGAGCAGTTCTTC. It yields the protein CSVWDRSSYNEQFF. This chain joins TRBV29-1 and TRBJ2-1; TRBD1 agrees at 8 bases. There are 14 residues in the CDR3. V shed 6 bases, J shed 0 bases, and the junction held 4 bases outside the gene matches. Germline CDR1 SQVTM, CDR2 ANQGSEA.

CDR3 residues: CASSLLLAGTNYGYTF. The CDR3 nucleotides are TGTGCCAGCAGCTTACTATTGGCAGGAACTAACTATGGCTACACCTTC. V gene TRBV7-8 combines with J gene TRBJ1-2, with no clear D. This CDR3 has 16 amino acids. Germline V gene sequence: CDR1 SGHVS, CDR2 FQNEAQ. Trimming took 2 bases from V and 0 from J, leaving 13 bases between them.

V gene TRBV7-3 combines with J gene TRBJ2-2; possibly TRBD2 for D (7 bases). CDR1 is SGHTA and CDR2 is FQGTGA in the germline V gene. This CDR3 comprises 14 residues. V lost 4 bases, J lost 2 bases, and 8 bases lay in between. In DNA form, the CDR3 reads TGTGCCAGCAGCTCGGGGGGCAACACCGGGGAGCTGTTTTTT. This encodes CASSSGGNTGELFF. Drawing the rest from reference TRBV7-3 and TRBJ2-2, the complete variable domain is GAGVSQTPSNKVTEKGKYVELRCDPISGHTALYWYRQSLGQGPEFLIYFQGTGAADDSGLPNDRFFAVRPEGSVSTLKIQRTERGDSAVYLCASSSGGNTGELFFGEGSRLTVL.

This clone has more than one count but fewer than ten. The chain joins TRBV5-6 to TRBJ2-1; 8 bases map to TRBD2. J gave up 8 bases and V 1 base, and 8 bases lay outside the gene matches. Per germline, CDR1 SGHDT and CDR2 YYEEEE. The CDR3 covers 15 residues. The CDR3, as DNA: TGTGCCAGCAGCTTGTGGGTCGGGGGGGCCTATGAGCAGTTCTTC. Translated, it gives CASSLWVGGAYEQFF.

V usage is TRBV2 and J usage is TRBJ2-7; D may be TRBD1 (7 bases). The germline V gene has CDR1 SNHLY and CDR2 FYNNEI. The V end lost 5 bases, the J end lost 6 bases, and 20 bases lay between the germline ends. The CDR3 is made up of 15 amino acids. In DNA, the CDR3 is TGTGCCAGCAGTCGAGAAACAGGGGAGGATGGCGAGCAGTACTTC. Its protein product is CASSRETGEDGEQYF.

This clone was observed a few times. The rearrangement joins TRBV9 to TRBJ1-2, with 9 bases matching TRBD1. V lost 3 bases to trimming and J lost 7 bases; unmatched junction nucleotides: 7. Germline CDR1 and CDR2: SGDLS and YYNGEE. This CDR3 is 14 amino acids long. The CDR3 nucleotides read TGTGCCAGCAGCGCCGACAGGGGGGCCGGTGGCTACACCTTC. The encoded protein is CASSADRGAGGYTF.

This clone appeared a few times. The chain joins TRBV27 to TRBJ1-1; TRBD1 matches 9 bases. V shed 2 bases and J 1 base; nucleotides not matched to a gene: 2. CDR1 MNHEY and CDR2 SMNVEV come from the germline V gene (reference sequence). The CDR3 has 15 residues. CDR3 coding DNA: TGTGCCAGCAGTTTAGAGGGACAGGGGAACACTGAAGCTTTCTTT. This codes for CASSLEGQGNTEAFF.

The rearrangement uses TRBV19 and TRBJ2-7; a possible D gene is TRBD2 (5 bases). CDR3 length: 13 residues. From germline, CDR1 is LNHDA and CDR2 SQIVND (reference sequence). The ends were cut back, 9 bases at V and 4 bases at J, with 16 bases in the middle. CDR3 in DNA: TGTGCCAGCGGACTTAAACCTACTTACGAGCAGTACTTC. It specifies CASGLKPTYEQYF. Supplemented by reference TRBV19 and TRBJ2-7, the full variable domain reads DGGITQSPKYLFRKEGQNVTLSCEQNLNHDAMYWYRQDPGQGLRLIYYSQIVNDFQKGDIAEGYSVSREKKESFPLTVTSAQKNPTAFYLCASGLKPTYEQYFGPGTRLTVT.

The V and J genes are TRBV2 and TRBJ2-7, with D hard to call. Trimming took off 7 bases at V and 4 bases at J, with 11 bases between the two ends. CDR3 length equals 12 residues. The germline gives CDR1 SNHLY, CDR2 FYNNEI. CDR3 DNA sequence: TGTGCCAGCAAGCTCCTCCGTTACGAGCAGTACTTC. Translating it yields CASKLLRYEQYF.

In its sample, this clone was seen a few times. The chain combines TRBV7-3 with TRBJ1-1, with D uncertain. Germline CDR1 SGHTA, CDR2 FQGTGA. This CDR3 spans 13 amino acids. V gave up 2 bases and J gave up 2 bases, with 6 bases separating them. CDR3 bases: TGTGCCAGCAGCTTATCCGTCAACACTGAAGCTTTCTTT. This translates into CASSLSVNTEAFF.

The V call is TRBV29-1, the J call TRBJ1-3; a possible D gene is TRBD1 (5 bases). CDR1 is SQVTM and CDR2 is ANQGSEA in the germline V gene. The length of the CDR3 is 14 residues. The V gene lost 5 bases and the J gene lost 8 bases, with 19 bases spanning the gap. The CDR3 protein is CSVTPTVGGDTIYF. The CDR3 nucleotides read TGCAGCGTTACCCCGACAGTCGGTGGGGACACCATATATTTT. The variable domain in full, with the rest retrieved from reference TRBV29-1 and TRBJ1-3, is SAVISQKPSRDICQRGTSLTIQCQVDSQVTMMFWYRQQPGQSLTLIATANQGSEATYESGFVIDKFPISRPNLTFSTLTVSNMSPEDSSIYLCSVTPTVGGDTIYFGEGSWLTVV.

The chain carries TRBV29-1 and TRBJ2-1; 13 bases are shared with TRBD2. Germline lookup yields CDR1 SQVTM and CDR2 ANQGSEA. CDR3 length: 15 residues. The ends lost 6 bases at V and 4 bases at J; junction bases unmatched: 6. The CDR3 bases are TGCAGCGTGGGGACTAGCGGGGCTTCGTACAATGAGCAGTTCTTC. Translated: CSVGTSGASYNEQFF.

The rearrangement joins TRBV2 to TRBJ2-4, with 7 positions matching TRBD1. CDR3 size: 13 residues. With V trimmed by 1 base and J by 8 bases, 2 bases remained unmatched. Germline values: CDR1 SNHLY, CDR2 FYNNEI. The CDR3 sequence: CASSEGGGDIQYF. The CDR3 DNA follows: TGTGCCAGCAGTGAAGGAGGGGGCGACATTCAGTACTTC.

This rearrangement joins TRBV7-8 to TRBJ1-5, with 8 nucleotides matching TRBD1. Looked up from germline, CDR1 is SGHVS and CDR2 is FQNEAQ. The CDR3 loop spans 14 amino acids. The V and J ends lost 7 bases and 3 bases, in that order; junction bases with no gene match: 5. CDR3 coding DNA: TGTGCCAGCAACGGGACAGGTTCCAATCAGCCCCAGCATTTT. Translated: CASNGTGSNQPQHF.

In its sample, this clone was seen a few times. CDR3 protein: CASSLDPNLYNEQFF. CDR3 DNA sequence: TGTGCCAGCAGCTTGGACCCTAACCTCTACAATGAGCAGTTCTTC. The chain carries TRBV5-4 and TRBJ2-1; D remains ambiguous. The germline gives CDR1 SGHNT, CDR2 YYREEE (reference sequence). Trimming took 0 bases from V and 3 from J, leaving 10 bases between them. There are 15 residues in the CDR3.

V gene TRBV19 combines with J gene TRBJ1-5; a possible D gene is TRBD1 (6 bases). CDR1 and CDR2 (germline): LNHDA, SQIVND (reference sequence). The CDR3 extends over 16 amino acids. Trimming took off 6 bases at V and 9 bases at J, with 24 bases between the two ends. The CDR3 coding sequence is TGTGCCAGTAGCCACTTGGACAGCCGGACGTCGAGGCCCCAGCATTTT. This sequence encodes CASSHLDSRTSRPQHF.

The V call is TRBV18, the J call TRBJ2-1; D remains ambiguous. The length of the CDR3 is 12 residues. Germline values: CDR1 KGHSH, CDR2 LQKENI. V shed 2 bases and J shed 9 bases, with 8 bases lying between them. The CDR3 is CASSPNSREQFF. The CDR3 nucleotides are TGTGCCAGCTCACCAAACTCCCGTGAGCAGTTCTTC.

The V gene is TRBV7-9, the J gene TRBJ1-3; a possible D gene is TRBD1 (5 bases). Germline assignment: CDR1 SEHNR and CDR2 FQNEAQ (reference sequence). The CDR3 extends over 16 amino acids. Trimming took off 5 bases at V and 0 bases at J, with 14 bases between the two ends. CDR3 protein: CASSPRQPSSGNTIYF. The CDR3 DNA sequence: TGTGCCAGCAGCCCCCGACAGCCGAGCTCTGGAAACACCATATATTTT.

This clone was seen a handful of times. This chain connects TRBV29-1 to TRBJ2-3, with 7 bases fitting TRBD1. Per the germline V gene, CDR1 is SQVTM and CDR2 is ANQGSEA. CDR3 length: 15 residues. Trimming removed 5 bases from V and 0 bases from J; junction bases left unmatched: 8. The CDR3: CSVRPTGKSTDTQYF. As DNA, the CDR3 is TGCAGCGTTCGCCCGACAGGGAAAAGCACAGATACGCAGTATTTT.

This clone appeared a few times. V usage is TRBV6-5 and J usage is TRBJ1-1; no reliable D call. V dropped 2 bases and J dropped 1 base, with 11 bases sitting between them. The CDR3 is made up of 15 amino acids. Germline values: CDR1 MNHEY, CDR2 SVGAGI. The CDR3 coding sequence is TGTGCCAGCAGTTACCGGAGTTCCGGGAACACTGAAGCTTTCTTT. It translates to CASSYRSSGNTEAFF.

The rearrangement joins TRBV14 to TRBJ2-7; a possible D gene is TRBD1 (5 bases). The germline V gene has CDR1 SGHDN and CDR2 FVKESK. The V gene lost 3 bases and the J gene lost 2 bases, with 5 bases spanning the gap. This CDR3 spans 12 amino acids. The CDR3 is CASSQTAYEQYF. CDR3 nucleotide sequence: TGTGCCAGCAGCCAGACAGCCTACGAGCAGTACTTC.